These T cell receptor beta chains were read from a single sample in a study of blood T cell repertoires in COVID-19. The method was immunoSEQ multiplex PCR; TCRdb's version includes in-frame clones alone and lacks a portion of them. The sample holds roughly 200,000 clones, 85% to 90% seen once. Material for sequencing was peripheral blood. These receptors came from a woman aged 55-70 years with acute or convalescent COVID-19. CDR3s include the opening cysteine and the closing phenylalanine or tryptophan. D genes are given only for firm matches. The size of a clone is reported for some rows only, either as once, few or many, or as a class for expanded clones.

- | - | TRBJ1-6 | TRBV27 | TGTGCCAGCAGTTTATCTCGGTCGGATTCACCCCTCCACTTT | CASSLSRSDSPLHF
- | TRBD1 | TRBJ2-3 | TRBV30 | TGTGCCTGGAGTGTCGGGACAGTCACAGATACGCAGTATTTT | CAWSVGTVTDTQYF
- | - | TRBJ2-7 | TRBV5-1 | TGCGCCAGCAGGCTCGGCGGGCAGATTGCATCCTACGAGCAGTACTTC | CASRLGGQIASYEQYF
- | - | TRBJ1-4 | TRBV11-2 | TGTGCCAGCAGCTTCGGGGGGAATGAAAAACTGTTTTTT | CASSFGGNEKLFF
- | - | TRBJ2-7 | TRBV2 | TGTGCCAGCTCCTACTTTGGGGCCGAGCAGTACTTC | CASSYFGAEQYF
few | - | TRBJ2-1 | TRBV5-3 | TGTGCCAGAAGCAGGATGCTAAGGACAGCAGTTAATGAGCAGTTCTTC | CARSRMLRTAVNEQFF
- | - | TRBJ1-3 | TRBV11-3 | TGTGCCAGCAGCGCAGGGATAGGAAACACCATATATTTT | CASSAGIGNTIYF
- | - | TRBJ1-5 | TRBV1 | TGCACCAGCAGCCAGAGACAGGGACTTCTTAGCAATCAGCCCCAGCATTTT | CTSSQRQGLLSNQPQHF
- | TRBD2 | TRBJ2-2 | TRBV25-1 | TGTGCCAGCACGGGGGGGCTCGGATTCACCGGGGAGCTGTTTTTT | CASTGGLGFTGELFF
- | - | TRBJ2-7 | TRBV19 | TGTGCCAGTAGTATAGGAGGGGGAAACACCTACGAGCAGTACTTC | CASSIGGGNTYEQYF
- | - | TRBJ1-2 | TRBV25-1 | TGTGCCAGCAGTGACGATCACGGGACTGATTACTATGGCTACACCTTC | CASSDDHGTDYYGYTF
once | - | TRBJ1-2 | TRBV6-1 | TGTGCCAGCAGTGAAGTGTCAGTCGATGGCTACACCTTC | CASSEVSVDGYTF
once | - | TRBJ1-1 | TRBV14 | TGTGCCAGCAGCCAACGGGAACTCGGTGAAGCTTTCTTT | CASSQRELGEAFF
- | - | TRBJ1-5 | TRBV6-5 | TGTGCCAGCAGTTACGTGGAGAGCAATCAGCCCCAGCATTTT | CASSYVESNQPQHF
- | TRBD1 | TRBJ2-2 | TRBV19 | TGTGCCAGTAGAACACAGGGGAGCAGCACCGGGGAGCTGTTTTTT | CASRTQGSSTGELFF
- | TRBD1 | TRBJ1-5 | TRBV5-1 | TGCGCCAGCAGCTCAGGACAGGGGAATCAGCCCCAGCATTTT | CASSSGQGNQPQHF
- | - | TRBJ1-1 | TRBV5-1 | TGCGCCAGCAACCCCGGGGAAGGAGGTGAAGCTTTCTTT | CASNPGEGGEAFF
- | - | TRBJ2-3 | TRBV5-1 | TGCGCCAGCAGCTCCGACAGTCCGCTAAGCACAGATACGCAGTATTTT | CASSSDSPLSTDTQYF
- | - | TRBJ1-4 | TRBV20-1 | TGCAGTGCCACAACTAATGAAAAACTGTTTTTT | CSATTNEKLFF
- | - | TRBJ2-7 | TRBV5-1 | TGCGCCAGCGGCCCCGGGGGGCGCCAGCCGTACGAGCAGTACTTC | CASGPGGRQPYEQYF
- | - | TRBJ2-1 | TRBV19 | TGTGCCAGTAGTATAGATCGAGTCAGGGGCTATGAGCAGTTCTTC | CASSIDRVRGYEQFF
- | - | TRBJ1-5 | TRBV30 | TGTGCCTGCGGGGGGGGACTTGATCAGCCCCAGCATTTT | CACGGGLDQPQHF
- | TRBD2 | TRBJ2-2 | TRBV6-5 | TGTGCCAGCAGTTACTCATGGCGGGAGCGTGGGGAGCTGTTTTTT | CASSYSWRERGELFF
- | TRBD1 | TRBJ1-2 | TRBV4-2 | TGTGCCAGCAGCCAAACAGGGGACTATGGCTACACCTTC | CASSQTGDYGYTF
- | - | TRBJ2-2 | TRBV10-3 | TGTGCCATCAGTGAGTCGAGAGACACCGGGGAGCTGTTTTTT | CAISESRDTGELFF
once | - | TRBJ1-2 | TRBV12-3/TRBV12-4 | TGTGCCAGCAGCGCAGACAGGATTTATGGCTACACCTTC | CASSADRIYGYTF
- | - | TRBJ1-5 | TRBV27 | TGTGCCAGCAGTTTACTGGGCAGGGGCGCAGGACAGCCCCAGCATTTT | CASSLLGRGAGQPQHF
- | TRBD1 | TRBJ1-5 | TRBV6-6 | TGTGCCAGCAGACCGAGTGGGACAGGAAGGAATCAGCCCCAGCATTTT | CASRPSGTGRNQPQHF
- | TRBD2 | TRBJ2-1 | TRBV7-2 | TGTGCCAGCAGCTTGAGCGGGATCGACAATGAGCAGTTCTTC | CASSLSGIDNEQFF
- | TRBD1 | TRBJ2-3 | TRBV6-5 | TGTGCCAGCAGCCCCCGGGACAGGGGGCGTCCGCAGTATTTT | CASSPRDRGRPQYF
- | - | TRBJ1-5 | TRBV18 | TGTGCCAGCTCACCAATCAGGGACTATAGCAATCAGCCCCAGCATTTT | CASSPIRDYSNQPQHF